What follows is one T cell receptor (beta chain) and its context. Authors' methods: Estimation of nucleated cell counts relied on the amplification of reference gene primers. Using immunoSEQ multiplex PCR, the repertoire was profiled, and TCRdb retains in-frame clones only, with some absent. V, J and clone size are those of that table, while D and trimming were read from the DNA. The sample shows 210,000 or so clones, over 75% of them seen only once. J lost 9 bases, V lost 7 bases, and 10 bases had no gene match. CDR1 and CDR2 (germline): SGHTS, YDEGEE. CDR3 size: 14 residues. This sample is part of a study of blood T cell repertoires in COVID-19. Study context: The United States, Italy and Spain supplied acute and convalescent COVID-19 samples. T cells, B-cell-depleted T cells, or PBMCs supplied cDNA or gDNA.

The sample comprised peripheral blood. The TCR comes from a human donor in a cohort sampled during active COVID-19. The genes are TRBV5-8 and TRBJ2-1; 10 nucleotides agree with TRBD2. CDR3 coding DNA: TGTGCCAGCCGGGGTAGCGGGAGGCGGGGTGAGCAGTTCTTC. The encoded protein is CASRGSGRRGEQFF.